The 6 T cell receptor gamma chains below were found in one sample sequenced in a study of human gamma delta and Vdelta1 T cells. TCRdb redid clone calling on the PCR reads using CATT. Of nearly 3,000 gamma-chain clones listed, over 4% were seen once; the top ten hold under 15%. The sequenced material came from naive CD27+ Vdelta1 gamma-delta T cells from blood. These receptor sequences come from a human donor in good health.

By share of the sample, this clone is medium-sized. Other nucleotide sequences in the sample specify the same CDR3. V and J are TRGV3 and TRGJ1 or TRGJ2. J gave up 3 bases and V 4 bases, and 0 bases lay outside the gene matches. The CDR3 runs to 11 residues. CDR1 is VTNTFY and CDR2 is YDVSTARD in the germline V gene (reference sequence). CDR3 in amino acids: CATWDYYKKLF. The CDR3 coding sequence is TGTGCCACCTGGGATTATTATAAGAAACTCTTT.

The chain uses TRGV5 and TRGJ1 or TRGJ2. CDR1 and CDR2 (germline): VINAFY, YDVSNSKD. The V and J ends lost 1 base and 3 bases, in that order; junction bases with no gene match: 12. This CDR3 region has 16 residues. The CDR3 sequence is CATWDSPTRSYYKKLF. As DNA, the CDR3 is TGTGCCACCTGGGACAGCCCTACGCGAAGTTATTATAAGAAACTCTTT.

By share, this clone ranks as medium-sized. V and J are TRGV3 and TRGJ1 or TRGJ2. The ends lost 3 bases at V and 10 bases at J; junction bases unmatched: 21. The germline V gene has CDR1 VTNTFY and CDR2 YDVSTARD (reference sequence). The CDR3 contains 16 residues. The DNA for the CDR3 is TGTGCCACCTGGGACCCTCGGCGCTTTACCCTTCGGAAGAAACTCTTT. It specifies CATWDPRRFTLRKKLF.

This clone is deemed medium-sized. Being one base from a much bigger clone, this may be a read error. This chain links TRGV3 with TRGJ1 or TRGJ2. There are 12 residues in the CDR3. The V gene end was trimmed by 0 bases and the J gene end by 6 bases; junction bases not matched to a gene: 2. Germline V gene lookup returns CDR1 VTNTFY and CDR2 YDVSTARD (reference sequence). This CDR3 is CATWDRPYKKLF. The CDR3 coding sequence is TGTGCCACCTGGGACAGGCCTTATAAGAAACTCTTT.

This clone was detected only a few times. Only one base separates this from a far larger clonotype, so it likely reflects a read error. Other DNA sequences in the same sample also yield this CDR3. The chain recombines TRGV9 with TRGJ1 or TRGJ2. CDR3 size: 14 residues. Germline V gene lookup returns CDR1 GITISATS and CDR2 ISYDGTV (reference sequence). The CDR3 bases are TGTGCCCTGTGGGAGGTGGATAATTATTATAAGAAACTCTTT. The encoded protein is CALWEVDNYYKKLF.

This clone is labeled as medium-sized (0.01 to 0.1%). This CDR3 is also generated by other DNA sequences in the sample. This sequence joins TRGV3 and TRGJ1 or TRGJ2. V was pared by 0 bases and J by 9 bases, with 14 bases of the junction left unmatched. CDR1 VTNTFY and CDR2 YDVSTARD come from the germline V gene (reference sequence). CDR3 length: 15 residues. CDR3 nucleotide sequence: TGTGCCACCTGGGACAGGCCGGGAAGGTACTTTAAGAAACTCTTT. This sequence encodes CATWDRPGRYFKKLF.